Each of the 20 T cell receptor beta chains below was sequenced from the same sample in a study of CD8 T cells in ankylosing spondylitis. Each CDR3 protein gets one entry after TCRdb re-called the 5' RACE reads with MiXCR. In the table there are about 240,000 distinct CDR3 sequences, roughly 8.6% of which are singletons. Sequencing was performed on blood, either unsorted or a sorted T cell fraction (not recorded which). Receptors were obtained from a male donor with ankylosing spondylitis or in good health (not recorded which).

In this sample, this clonotype turned up many times. The chain couples TRBV13 to TRBJ2-7; D gene ambiguous. The CDR3 is made up of 14 amino acids. Trimming shortened V by 4 bases and J by 7 bases, and 17 bases separated the two germline ends. Germline V CDR1 and CDR2: PRHDT, FYEKMQ (reference sequence). The CDR3 sequence: CASSSPSQVGEQYF. The CDR3 DNA reads TGTGCCAGCAGCTCGCCCTCCCAGGTAGGGGAGCAGTACTTC.

This clonotype was observed many times. The gene calls are TRBV5-1 and TRBJ2-2; unclear D gene. The V end lost 2 bases, the J end lost 7 bases, and 6 bases lay between the germline ends. Germline CDR1 is SGHRS and CDR2 is YFSETQ. The CDR3 sequence is 12 residues long. The DNA of the CDR3 is TGCGCCAGCAGCTTCCTATTCGGGGAGCTGTTTTTT. It translates to CASSFLFGELFF.

The J gene is TRBJ1-1, the V gene TRBV30; D is possibly TRBD1 (5 bases). The V gene lost 8 bases and the J gene lost 4 bases, with 14 bases spanning the gap. The CDR3 has 12 residues. Germline V gene lookup returns CDR1 GTSNPN and CDR2 SVGIG (reference sequence). The DNA of the CDR3 is TGTGCCGGCACGGGGGATACCACTGAAGCTTTCTTT. This codes for CAGTGDTTEAFF.

This clonotype was seen many times. The J gene is TRBJ2-7, the V gene TRBV6-1, with 8 bases lining up with TRBD1. Per the germline V gene, CDR1 is MNHNS and CDR2 is SASEGT. The trim removed 4 bases at V and 4 bases at J, leaving 6 bases unmatched. This CDR3 has 14 residues. Written as DNA, the CDR3 is TGTGCCAGCAGTGCGGACAGGGACTCGTACGAGCAGTACTTC. Protein sequence: CASSADRDSYEQYF.

In its sample, this clonotype was seen a few times. As DNA, the CDR3 is TGTGCCTGGAGTCCGGGAGCTAACACAGATACGCAGTATTTT. Translation: CAWSPGANTDTQYF. V is TRBV30 and J is TRBJ2-3; D possibly corresponds to TRBD2 (6 bases). The CDR3 is 14 residues long. Germline CDR1 GTSNPN, CDR2 SVGIG (reference sequence). Trimming removed 2 bases at V and 2 bases at J, with 11 bases between.

In its sample, this clonotype was seen many times. The rearrangement joins TRBV15 to TRBJ1-5, with a tentative D call TRBD1 (5 bases). Between the trimmed V and J ends, which lost 1 base and 0 bases, there was a span of 7 bases. The germline V gene has CDR1 LNHNV and CDR2 YYDKDF (reference sequence). CDR3 length: 15 residues. CDR3 region: CATSRAGGSNQPQHF. In DNA, the CDR3 is TGTGCCACCAGCAGAGCCGGGGGTAGCAATCAGCCCCAGCATTTT.

Many counts were recorded for this clonotype. V is TRBV5-1 and J is TRBJ2-5, with 11 positions matching TRBD2. Germline V gives CDR1 SGHRS, CDR2 YFSETQ. The CDR3 has 15 residues. Germline trimming cut 4 bases from V and 1 base from J; bases unmatched to any gene: 3. DNA of the CDR3: TGCGCCAGCAGCCCTAGCGGGGGGTCCCAAGAGACCCAGTACTTC. This encodes CASSPSGGSQETQYF.

This clonotype showed up just a few times. The J gene is TRBJ2-1, the V gene TRBV5-8; TRBD1 might be the D (6 bases). Germline lookup yields CDR1 SGHTS and CDR2 YDEGEE. The CDR3 has 14 residues. The V end was cut by 2 bases, the J end by 7 bases, with 13 bases between. CDR3 sequence reads: CASSFQGNINEQFF. CDR3 nucleotides: TGTGCCAGCAGCTTCCAGGGGAACATTAATGAGCAGTTCTTC. Variable domain in full (rest from reference TRBV5-8 and TRBJ2-1): EAGVTQSPTHLIKTRGQQATLRCSPISGHTSVYWYQQALGLGLQFLLWYDEGEERNRGNFPPRFSGRQFPNYSSELNVNALELEDSALYLCASSFQGNINEQFFGPGTRLTVL.

CDR3 DNA sequence: TGTGCCAGCAGCCGGGACAGGGGGTACAATGAGCAGTTCTTC. It yields the protein CASSRDRGYNEQFF. This chain joins TRBV7-2 and TRBJ2-1; 11 bases are shared with TRBD1. The V gene's germline CDR1 is SGHTA and CDR2 FQGNSA. The length of the CDR3 is 14 residues. V gave up 5 bases and J gave up 4 bases; unmatched junction bases: 1.

This clonotype was counted ten times or more. This chain joins TRBV11-2 and TRBJ2-1; 12 nucleotides align to TRBD2. The germline V gene has CDR1 SGHAT and CDR2 FQNNGV. J was trimmed by 8 bases and V by 5 bases; bases with no gene match: 10. The CDR3 consists of 16 residues. CDR3 DNA: TGTGCCAGCAGCGGACCTCTAGCGGGAGGGCCGCATGAGCAGTTCTTC. Its translation: CASSGPLAGGPHEQFF.

The rearrangement joins TRBV7-2 to TRBJ1-1; tentatively, D is TRBD1 (6 bases). Trimming shortened V by 1 base and J by 5 bases, and 14 bases separated the two germline ends. The CDR3 totals 15 residues. Germline CDR1 SGHTA, CDR2 FQGNSA. The CDR3 coding sequence is TGTGCCAGCAGCTTAGTTGGGGGCGAAGTTACTGAAGCTTTCTTT. Its protein product is CASSLVGGEVTEAFF. Combining the CDR3 with reference TRBV7-2 and TRBJ1-1 gives the whole variable domain GAGVSQSPSNKVTEKGKDVELRCDPISGHTALYWYRQSLGQGLEFLIYFQGNSAPDKSGLPSDRFSAERTGGSVSTLTIQRTQQEDSAVYLCASSLVGGEVTEAFFGQGTRLTVV.

This clonotype was seen at least ten times. V usage is TRBV29-1 and J usage is TRBJ2-1; either TRBD1 or TRBD2 may supply D (5 bases each). The germline V and J ends were trimmed by 6 bases and 8 bases, with 14 bases remaining between them. Germline V gene data show CDR1 as SQVTM and CDR2 as ANQGSEA. The CDR3 extends over 12 amino acids. CDR3 in DNA: TGCAGCGTCCGGGGACGGGTGGATGAGCAGTTCTTC. Encoded protein: CSVRGRVDEQFF.

This rearrangement joins TRBV4-1 to TRBJ1-5, with D unresolved. This CDR3 is 16 amino acids long. The ends were cut back, 1 base at V and 0 bases at J, with 10 bases in the middle. CDR1 is MGHRA and CDR2 is YSYEKL in the germline V gene. CDR3 amino acids: CASSQGLSYSNQPQHF. The CDR3 nucleotides read TGCGCCAGCAGCCAAGGTCTCTCATATAGCAATCAGCCCCAGCATTTT.

There are many counts of this clonotype. V usage is TRBV11-2 and J usage is TRBJ2-1; D might be TRBD1 (5 bases). Germline V CDR1 and CDR2: SGHAT, FQNNGV. Trimming shortened V by 1 base and J by 10 bases, and 11 bases separated the two germline ends. The CDR3 covers 13 residues. CDR3 DNA: TGTGCCAGCAGCTTAGCAGGGATGAGAGAGCAGTTCTTC. Its translation is CASSLAGMREQFF.

This clonotype was observed at least ten times. The chain has TRBV5-1 and TRBJ2-2, with 7 bases identical to TRBD2. The ends lost 0 bases at V and 2 bases at J; junction bases unmatched: 4. CDR3 size: 16 residues. CDR1 is SGHRS and CDR2 is YFSETQ in the germline V gene. The CDR3 is CASSLEVGLNTGELFF. CDR3 coding DNA: TGCGCCAGCAGCTTGGAAGTGGGACTAAACACCGGGGAGCTGTTTTTT.

The rearrangement uses TRBV30 and TRBJ1-2; weak D call: TRBD1 (6 bases). CDR1 is GTSNPN and CDR2 is SVGIG in the germline V gene (reference sequence). The CDR3 extends over 14 amino acids. Trimming took 3 bases from V and 3 from J, leaving 14 bases between them. Here the CDR3 DNA reads TGTGCCTGGAGCCTGACAGGATGGGACTATGGCTACACCTTC. Translating gives CAWSLTGWDYGYTF.

This clonotype was counted only a few times. The genes are TRBV19 and TRBJ2-2; TRBD1 matches 7 bases. J lost 4 bases, V lost 5 bases, and 10 bases had no gene match. This CDR3 is built from 16 residues. Germline values: CDR1 LNHDA, CDR2 SQIVND (reference sequence). Here the CDR3 DNA reads TGTGCCAGTAGTCCCATCGGGGACAGTCTCACCGGGGAGCTGTTTTTT. This codes for CASSPIGDSLTGELFF.

This clonotype was detected ten times or more. V usage is TRBV7-9 and J usage is TRBJ2-5; D unclear. The V end lost 1 base, the J end lost 5 bases, and 17 bases lay between the germline ends. Germline loops: CDR1 SEHNR, CDR2 FQNEAQ (reference sequence). This CDR3 spans 16 amino acids. The CDR3 reads CASSLGSMGLLETQYF. The CDR3 DNA sequence: TGTGCCAGCAGCTTAGGTTCCATGGGGTTACTGGAGACCCAGTACTTC.

The rearrangement uses TRBV7-2 and TRBJ1-1; no definite D call. The ends were cut back, 1 base at V and 4 bases at J, with 13 bases in the middle. This CDR3 has 15 amino acids. Germline V lookup: CDR1 SGHTA, CDR2 FQGNSA. The CDR3 region is CASSLGFGSFTEAFF. For the CDR3, the DNA is TGTGCCAGCAGCTTAGGATTCGGTAGTTTCACTGAAGCTTTCTTT.

This clonotype was seen repeatedly, ten times or more. This chain links TRBV19 with TRBJ1-6, with no clear D. The CDR3 contains 13 residues. Germline values: CDR1 LNHDA, CDR2 SQIVND (reference sequence). Deletions cut 5 bases from V and 9 bases from J, with 11 bases between. The CDR3 coding sequence is TGTGCCAGTAGTGAAAGGACTACTTCACCCCTCCACTTT. Translation gives CASSERTTSPLHF.